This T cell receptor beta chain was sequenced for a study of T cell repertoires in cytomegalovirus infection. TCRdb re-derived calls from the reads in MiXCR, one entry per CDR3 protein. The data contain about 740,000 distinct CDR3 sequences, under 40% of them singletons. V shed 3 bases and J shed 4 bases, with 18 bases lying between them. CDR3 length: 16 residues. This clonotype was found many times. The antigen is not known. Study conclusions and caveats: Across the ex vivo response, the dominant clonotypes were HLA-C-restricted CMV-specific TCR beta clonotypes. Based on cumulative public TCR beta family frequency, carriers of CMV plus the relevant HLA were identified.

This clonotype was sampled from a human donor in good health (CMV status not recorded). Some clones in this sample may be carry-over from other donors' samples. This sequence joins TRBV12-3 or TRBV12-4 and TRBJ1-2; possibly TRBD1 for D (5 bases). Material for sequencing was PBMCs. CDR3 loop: CASSFTTEFGGYGYTF. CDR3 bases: TGTGCCAGCAGTTTCACGACAGAGTTTGGGGGCTATGGCTACACCTTC.